This T cell receptor (beta chain) was obtained from a study of blood T cell repertoires in COVID-19. Overall study: Nucleic acid was either cDNA or gDNA, and it came from T cells, B-cell-depleted T cells, or PBMCs.

The CDR3 extends over 13 amino acids. The germline gives CDR1 SGHKS, CDR2 YYEKEE (reference sequence). Between the trimmed V and J ends, which lost 4 bases and 2 bases, there was a span of 7 bases. Source study methods: The assay estimated nucleated cells by amplifying reference gene primers. Libraries were prepared by immunoSEQ multiplex PCR; TCRdb keeps only in-frame clonotypes and omits some of them. V and J calls plus clone size are reproduced from that table; the DNA served to infer D and trimming. The sample yields about 200,000 clones, around 85% seen once. Seattle's enrolled individuals joined amid active infection and were then monitored longitudinally.

The V and J genes are TRBV5-5 and TRBJ1-3; the D is unclear. This TCR was sampled from a man aged 55 to 70 with COVID-19, enrolled during active disease. Sequencing input: peripheral blood. This CDR3 reads CASSPQAGNTIYF. The DNA of the CDR3 is TGTGCCAGCAGCCCTCAGGCTGGAAACACCATATATTTT.